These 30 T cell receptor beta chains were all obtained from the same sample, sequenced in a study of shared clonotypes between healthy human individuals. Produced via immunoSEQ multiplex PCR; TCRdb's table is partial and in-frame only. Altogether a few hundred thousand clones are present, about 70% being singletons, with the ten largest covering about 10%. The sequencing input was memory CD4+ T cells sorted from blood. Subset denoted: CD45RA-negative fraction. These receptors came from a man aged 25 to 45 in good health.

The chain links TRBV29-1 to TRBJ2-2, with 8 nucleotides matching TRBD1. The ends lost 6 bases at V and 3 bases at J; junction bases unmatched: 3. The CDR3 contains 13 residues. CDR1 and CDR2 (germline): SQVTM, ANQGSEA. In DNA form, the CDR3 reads TGCAGCGTGTTACAGGGGGACACCGGGGAGCTGTTTTTT. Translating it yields CSVLQGDTGELFF.

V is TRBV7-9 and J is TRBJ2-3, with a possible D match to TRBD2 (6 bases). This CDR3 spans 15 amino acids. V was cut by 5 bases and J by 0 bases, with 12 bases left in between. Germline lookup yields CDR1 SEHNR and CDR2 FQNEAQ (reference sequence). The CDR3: CASSRSGLSTDTQYF. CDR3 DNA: TGTGCCAGCAGCCGGTCGGGACTTAGCACAGATACGCAGTATTTT. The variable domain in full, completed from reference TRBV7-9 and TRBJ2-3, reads DTGVSQNPRHKITKRGQNVTFRCDPISEHNRLYWYRQTLGQGPEFLTYFQNEAQLEKSRLLSDRFSAERPKGSFSTLEIQRTEQGDSAMYLCASSRSGLSTDTQYFGPGTRLTVL.

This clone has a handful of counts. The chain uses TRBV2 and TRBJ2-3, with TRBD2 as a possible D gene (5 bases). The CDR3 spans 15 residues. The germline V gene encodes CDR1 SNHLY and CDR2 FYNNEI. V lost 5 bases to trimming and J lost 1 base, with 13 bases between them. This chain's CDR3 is CASSSLGVRTDTQYF. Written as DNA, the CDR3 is TGTGCCAGCAGTTCCCTCGGGGTACGCACAGATACGCAGTATTTT.

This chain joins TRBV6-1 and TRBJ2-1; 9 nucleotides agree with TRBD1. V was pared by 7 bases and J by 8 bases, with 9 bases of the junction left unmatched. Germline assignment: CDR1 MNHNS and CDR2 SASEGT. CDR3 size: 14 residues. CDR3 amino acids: CASTGDRAFHEQFF. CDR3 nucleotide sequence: TGTGCCAGCACCGGGGACAGGGCTTTCCATGAGCAGTTCTTC.

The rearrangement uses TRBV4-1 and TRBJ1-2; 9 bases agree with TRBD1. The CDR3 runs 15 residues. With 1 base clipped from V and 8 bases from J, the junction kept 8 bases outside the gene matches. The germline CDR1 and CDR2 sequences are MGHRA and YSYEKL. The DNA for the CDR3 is TGCGCCAGCAGCCAAGTCTTGGGACAGGGATACGGCTACACCTTC. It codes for CASSQVLGQGYGYTF.

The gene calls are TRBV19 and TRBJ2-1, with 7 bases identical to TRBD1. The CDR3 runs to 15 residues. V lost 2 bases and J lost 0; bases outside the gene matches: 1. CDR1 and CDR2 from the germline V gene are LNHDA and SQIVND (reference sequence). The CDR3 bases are TGTGCCAGTAGTATAAGGGACAGCTCCTACAATGAGCAGTTCTTC. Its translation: CASSIRDSSYNEQFF.

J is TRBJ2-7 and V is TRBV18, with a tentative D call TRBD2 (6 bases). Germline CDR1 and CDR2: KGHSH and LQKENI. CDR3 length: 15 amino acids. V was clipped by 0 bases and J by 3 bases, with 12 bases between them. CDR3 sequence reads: CASSPPGTGGYEQYF. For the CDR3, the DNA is TGTGCCAGCTCACCACCCGGGACCGGGGGCTACGAGCAGTACTTC.

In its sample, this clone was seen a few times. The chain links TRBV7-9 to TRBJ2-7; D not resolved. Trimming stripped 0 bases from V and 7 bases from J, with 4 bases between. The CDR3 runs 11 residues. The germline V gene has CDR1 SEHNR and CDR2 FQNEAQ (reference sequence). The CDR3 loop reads CASSLAGEQYF. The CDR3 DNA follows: TGTGCCAGCAGCTTAGCCGGAGAGCAGTACTTC. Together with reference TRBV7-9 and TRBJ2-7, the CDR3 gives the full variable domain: DTGVSQNPRHKITKRGQNVTFRCDPISEHNRLYWYRQTLGQGPEFLTYFQNEAQLEKSRLLSDRFSAERPKGSFSTLEIQRTEQGDSAMYLCASSLAGEQYFGPGTRLTVT.

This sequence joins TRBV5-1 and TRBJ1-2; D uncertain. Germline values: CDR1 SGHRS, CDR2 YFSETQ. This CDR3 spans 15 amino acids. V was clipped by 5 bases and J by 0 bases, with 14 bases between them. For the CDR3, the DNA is TGCGCCAGCAGTGTAGGTCGTGGGACTAACTATGGCTACACCTTC. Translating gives CASSVGRGTNYGYTF.

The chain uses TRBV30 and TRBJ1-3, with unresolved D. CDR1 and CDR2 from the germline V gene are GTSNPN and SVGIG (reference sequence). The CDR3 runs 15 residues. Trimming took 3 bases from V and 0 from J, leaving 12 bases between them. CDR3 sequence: CAWSKEPSSGNTIYF. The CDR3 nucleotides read TGTGCCTGGAGCAAGGAACCCAGCTCTGGAAACACCATATATTTT. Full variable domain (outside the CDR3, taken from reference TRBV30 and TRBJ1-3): SQTIHQWPATLVQPVGSPLSLECTVEGTSNPNLYWYRQAAGRGLQLLFYSVGIGQISSEVPQNLSASRPQDRQFILSSKKLLLSDSGFYLCAWSKEPSSGNTIYFGEGSWLTVV.

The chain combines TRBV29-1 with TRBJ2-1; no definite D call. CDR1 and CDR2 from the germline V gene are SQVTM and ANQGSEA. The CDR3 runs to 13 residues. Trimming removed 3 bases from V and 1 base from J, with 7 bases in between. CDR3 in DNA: TGCAGCGTTGACGCTACTTCCTACAATGAGCAGTTCTTC. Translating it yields CSVDATSYNEQFF.

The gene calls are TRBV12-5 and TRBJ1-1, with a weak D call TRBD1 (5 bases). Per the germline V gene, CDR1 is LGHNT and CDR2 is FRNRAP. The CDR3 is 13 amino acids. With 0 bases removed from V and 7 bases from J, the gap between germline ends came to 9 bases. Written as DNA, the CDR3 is TGTGCTAGTGGTTTGGTAGGCGGGGGTGAAGCTTTCTTT. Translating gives CASGLVGGGEAFF.

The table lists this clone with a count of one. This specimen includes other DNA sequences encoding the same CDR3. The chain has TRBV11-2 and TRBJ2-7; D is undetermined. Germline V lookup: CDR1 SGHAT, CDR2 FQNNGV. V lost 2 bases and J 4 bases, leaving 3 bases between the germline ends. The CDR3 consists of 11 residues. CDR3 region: CASSLRYEQYF. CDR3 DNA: TGTGCCAGCAGCTTAAGATACGAGCAGTACTTC.

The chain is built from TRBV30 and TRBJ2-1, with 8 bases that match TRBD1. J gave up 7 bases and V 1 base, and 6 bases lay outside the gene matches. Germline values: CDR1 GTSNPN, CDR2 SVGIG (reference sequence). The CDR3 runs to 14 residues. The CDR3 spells CAWSDRQGLNEQFF. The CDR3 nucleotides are TGTGCCTGGAGTGACCGACAGGGGCTGAATGAGCAGTTCTTC.

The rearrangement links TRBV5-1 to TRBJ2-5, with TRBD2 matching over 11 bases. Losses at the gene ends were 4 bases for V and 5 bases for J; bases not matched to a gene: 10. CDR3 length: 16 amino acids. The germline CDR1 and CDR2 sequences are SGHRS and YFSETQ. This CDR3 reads CASSAITSGRGETQYF. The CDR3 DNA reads TGCGCCAGCAGCGCCATAACTAGCGGGAGAGGGGAGACCCAGTACTTC.

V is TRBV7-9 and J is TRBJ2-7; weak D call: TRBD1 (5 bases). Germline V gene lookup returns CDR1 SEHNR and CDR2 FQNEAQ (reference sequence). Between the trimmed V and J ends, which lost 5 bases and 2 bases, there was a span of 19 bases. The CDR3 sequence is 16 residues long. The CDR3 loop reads CASSPVGVRTAYEQYF. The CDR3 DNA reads TGTGCCAGCAGCCCCGTAGGGGTCCGAACGGCCTACGAGCAGTACTTC. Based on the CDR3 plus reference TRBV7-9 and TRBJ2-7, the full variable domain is DTGVSQNPRHKITKRGQNVTFRCDPISEHNRLYWYRQTLGQGPEFLTYFQNEAQLEKSRLLSDRFSAERPKGSFSTLEIQRTEQGDSAMYLCASSPVGVRTAYEQYFGPGTRLTVT.

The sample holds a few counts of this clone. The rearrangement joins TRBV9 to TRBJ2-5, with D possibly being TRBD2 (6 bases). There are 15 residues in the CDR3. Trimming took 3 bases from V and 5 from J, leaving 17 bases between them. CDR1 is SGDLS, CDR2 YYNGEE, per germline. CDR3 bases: TGTGCCAGCAGCGCCCGCCTCGGGGGATCGGAGACCCAGTACTTC. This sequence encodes CASSARLGGSETQYF.

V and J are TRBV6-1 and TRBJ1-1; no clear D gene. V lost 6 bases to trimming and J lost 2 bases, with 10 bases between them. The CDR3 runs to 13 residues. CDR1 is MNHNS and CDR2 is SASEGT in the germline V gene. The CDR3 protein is CASRVTDNTEAFF. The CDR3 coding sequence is TGTGCCAGCAGGGTAACAGATAACACTGAAGCTTTCTTT.

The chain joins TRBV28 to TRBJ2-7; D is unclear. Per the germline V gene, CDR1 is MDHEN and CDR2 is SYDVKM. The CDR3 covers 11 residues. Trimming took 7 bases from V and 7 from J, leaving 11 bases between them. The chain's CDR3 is CASKGYSEQYF. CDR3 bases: TGTGCCAGCAAGGGTTATAGTGAGCAGTACTTC.

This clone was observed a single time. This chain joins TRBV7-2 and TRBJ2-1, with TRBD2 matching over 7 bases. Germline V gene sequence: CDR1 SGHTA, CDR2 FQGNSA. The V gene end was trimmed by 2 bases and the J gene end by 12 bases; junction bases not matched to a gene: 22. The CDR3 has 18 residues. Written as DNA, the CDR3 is TGTGCCAGCAGCTTATCGCCCCCTGCTAGCGGTCATTACTCAGGGCAGTTCTTC. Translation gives CASSLSPPASGHYSGQFF.

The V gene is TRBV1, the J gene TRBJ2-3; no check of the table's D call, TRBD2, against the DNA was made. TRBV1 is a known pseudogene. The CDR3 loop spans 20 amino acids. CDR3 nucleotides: TGCACCAGCCCAAAGGGACTAGCGGGAGGCCCACCCACAAACACAGATACGCAGTATTTT. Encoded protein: CTSPKGLAGGPPTNTDTQYF.

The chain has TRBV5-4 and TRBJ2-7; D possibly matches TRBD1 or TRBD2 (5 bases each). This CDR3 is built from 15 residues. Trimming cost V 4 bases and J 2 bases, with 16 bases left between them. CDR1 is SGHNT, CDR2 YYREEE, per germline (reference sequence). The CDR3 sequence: CASSAGTVIPYEQYF. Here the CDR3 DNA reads TGTGCCAGCAGCGCCGGGACCGTGATCCCCTACGAGCAGTACTTC.

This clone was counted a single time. The CDR3 region has the DNA TGTGCCAGCACGGCGGGAGACTCCTACAATGAGCAGTTCTTC. It encodes CASTAGDSYNEQFF. The genes are TRBV2 and TRBJ2-1; 7 nucleotides align to TRBD2. Germline lookup yields CDR1 SNHLY and CDR2 FYNNEI. The length of the CDR3 is 14 residues. J gave up 0 bases and V 7 bases, and 3 bases lay outside the gene matches.

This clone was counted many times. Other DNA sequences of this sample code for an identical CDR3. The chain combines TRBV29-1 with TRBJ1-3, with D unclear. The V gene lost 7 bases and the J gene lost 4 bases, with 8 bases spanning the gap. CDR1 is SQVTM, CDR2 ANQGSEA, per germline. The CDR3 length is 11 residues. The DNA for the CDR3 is TGCAGCGGTCATGGCGGAAACACCATATATTTT. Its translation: CSGHGGNTIYF.

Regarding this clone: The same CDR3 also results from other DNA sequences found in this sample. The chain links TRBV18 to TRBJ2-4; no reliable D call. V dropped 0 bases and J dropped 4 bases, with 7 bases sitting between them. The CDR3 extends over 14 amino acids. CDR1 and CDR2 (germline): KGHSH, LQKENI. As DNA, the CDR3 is TGTGCCAGCTCACCACCGGACGGGAAAAACATTCAGTACTTC. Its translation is CASSPPDGKNIQYF.

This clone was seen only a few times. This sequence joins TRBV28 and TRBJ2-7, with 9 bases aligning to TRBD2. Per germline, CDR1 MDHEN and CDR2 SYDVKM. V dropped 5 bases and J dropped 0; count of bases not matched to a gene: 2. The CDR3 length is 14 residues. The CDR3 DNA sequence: TGTGCCAGCAGTCCTAGCGGGGCCTCCTACGAGCAGTACTTC. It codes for CASSPSGASYEQYF. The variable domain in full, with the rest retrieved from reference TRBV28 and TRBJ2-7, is DVKVTQSSRYLVKRTGEKVFLECVQDMDHENMFWYRQDPGLGLRLIYFSYDVKMKEKGDIPEGYSVSREKKERFSLILESASTNQTSMYLCASSPSGASYEQYFGPGTRLTVT.

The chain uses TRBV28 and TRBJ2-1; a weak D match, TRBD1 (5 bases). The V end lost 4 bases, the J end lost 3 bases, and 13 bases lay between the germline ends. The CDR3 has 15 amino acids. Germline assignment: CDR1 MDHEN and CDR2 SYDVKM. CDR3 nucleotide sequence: TGTGCCAGCAGTTCCTGGGATAGGGGCTACAATGAGCAGTTCTTC. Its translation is CASSSWDRGYNEQFF.

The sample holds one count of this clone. The CDR3 protein is CASSPGIQDRGKDTDTQYF. DNA for the CDR3: TGTGCCAGCTCACCGGGGATTCAAGACAGGGGAAAGGACACAGATACGCAGTATTTT. V gene TRBV18 combines with J gene TRBJ2-3, with 8 nucleotides matching TRBD1. This CDR3 is built from 19 residues. V lost 3 bases and J lost 2; bases outside the gene matches: 16. Germline assignment: CDR1 KGHSH and CDR2 LQKENI.

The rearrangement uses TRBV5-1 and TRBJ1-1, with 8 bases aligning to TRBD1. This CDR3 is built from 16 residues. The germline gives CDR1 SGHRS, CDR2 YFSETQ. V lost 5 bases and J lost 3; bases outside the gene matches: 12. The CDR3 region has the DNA TGCGCCAGCAGTGCCGCCGGGACAGGCGGGTACACTGAAGCTTTCTTT. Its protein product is CASSAAGTGGYTEAFF.

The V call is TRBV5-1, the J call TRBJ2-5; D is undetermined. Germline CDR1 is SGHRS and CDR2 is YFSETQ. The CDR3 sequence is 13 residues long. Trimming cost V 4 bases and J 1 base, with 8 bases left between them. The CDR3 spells CASSPILQETQYF. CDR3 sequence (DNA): TGCGCCAGCAGCCCAATACTCCAAGAGACCCAGTACTTC.